This TCR beta chain was captured by sequencing in a study of chemoradiotherapy in HPV16-positive cancers (dated by TCRdb to 2022 to 2024). Regarding the study in general: Candidate HPV-specific T-cell clones and common TCR motifs were defined by functional T-cell assays performed on cells from a couple of HPV16-positive patients. The study asked whether T-cell immunity to the HPV oncoproteins E6 and E7 changes during chemoradiotherapy and whether this immunity affects survival. TCR repertoires from around 80 patients with HPV-related cancers were then used to track the candidate HPV-specific TCRs and motifs. Summary of the overall study and its limitations: In HPV16-positive patients, expansion of HPV-responsive T cells during chemoradiotherapy was associated with improved recurrence-free survival. Expansion of candidate HPV-specific clones and E7-related TCR motifs was observed in the tumor microenvironment during treatment, whereas no such expansion was observed for non-HPV-specific T cells. Only a couple of HPV16-positive patients were used to derive the functional definition of HPV-specific T cells, and the survival association was reported for HPV16-positive patients.

The CDR3, cysteine through phenylalanine, is 14 amino acids long. The only DNA kept is the CDR3, 42 bases in frame from the first base. Trimming removed 6 bases from V and 1 base from J, leaving 9 bases between the germline ends. Sequences MRHNA (CDR1) and SNTAGT (CDR2) are obtained from the germline V gene. Receptor libraries were prepared by the immunoSEQ multiplex PCR assay. TCRdb took over this immuneACCESS table, retaining in-frame rearrangements with V and J assigned. Such tables are incomplete; in checked studies, under half of the missing clones stem from an unresolved V gene, and the remainder is unexplained. Present in this sample are about 66,000 clones, 88% of which were seen just once. The ten largest clones represent 4% to 4.5% of the sample. Repertoires were sampled repeatedly over the course of chemoradiotherapy so that clonal expansion in the tumor microenvironment could be followed.

This clone is a singleton in its sample. There is no known antigen for this receptor. Base qualities are not recorded, but no much larger clone differs from it by a single base. Other DNA sequences within the sample encode an identical CDR3. The source is a human donor with HPV-associated anogenital cancer. Sequencing was performed on blood, taken from a patient who underwent chemoradiotherapy. The sequence links TRBV6-4 to TRBJ2-2; a tentative D call is TRBD2 (5 bases match). The nucleotide sequence is TGTGCCAGCAGAGAAGGGAGGAACACCGGGGAGCTGTTTTTT. This encodes CASREGRNTGELFF.